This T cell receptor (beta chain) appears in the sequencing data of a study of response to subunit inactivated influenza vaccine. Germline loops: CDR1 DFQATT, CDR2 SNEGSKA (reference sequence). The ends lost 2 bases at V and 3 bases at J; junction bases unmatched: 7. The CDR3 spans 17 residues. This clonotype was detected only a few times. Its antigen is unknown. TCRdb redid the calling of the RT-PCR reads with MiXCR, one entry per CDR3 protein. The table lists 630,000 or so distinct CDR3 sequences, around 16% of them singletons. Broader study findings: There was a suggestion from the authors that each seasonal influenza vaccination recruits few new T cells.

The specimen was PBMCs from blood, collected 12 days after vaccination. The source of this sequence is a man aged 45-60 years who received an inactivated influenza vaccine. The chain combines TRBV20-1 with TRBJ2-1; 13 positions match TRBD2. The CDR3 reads CSARSSGTSGVYNEQFF. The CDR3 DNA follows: TGCAGTGCTAGATCCTCCGGGACTAGCGGGGTCTACAATGAGCAGTTCTTC.